This TCR beta chain was identified during a study of cytomegalovirus exposure and HLA in healthy donors. Study results and caveats: A later analysis showed that HLA-associated TCR beta chains had undergone more clonal expansion than equally common others. The sole available immune exposure information was CMV serostatus.

The germline gives CDR1 MDHEN, CDR2 SYDVKM. This CDR3 has 14 amino acids. The trim removed 7 bases at V and 4 bases at J, leaving 6 bases unmatched. Use of 60 Vbeta and 13 Jbeta primers characterized the PCR. Clones were sequenced by immunoSEQ multiplex PCR, and TCRdb holds only the in-frame ones, with some missing. The sample consists of around 61,000 clones, about 63% of them appearing once. The table lists this clone with a few counts. As yet, its antigen is unknown. This chain connects TRBV28 to TRBJ2-2, with 7 bases matching TRBD1. Sequencing used PBMCs. This receptor was identified in a man aged 35-49 years in good health and CMV-seropositive. DNA of the CDR3: TGTGCCAGCACCAGCGCAGGGGGCACCGGGGAGCTGTTTTTT. It yields the protein CASTSAGGTGELFF.